Sequencing of this TCR beta chain was carried out in a study of OX40 agonist ivuxolimab in advanced cancers. Looking at the study overall: Of mixed ages from about 23 to 85 and averaging approximately 60 years, the group was around 78% male. Treatment received earlier with anti-PD-1, anti-PD-L1 or anti-CTLA-4 agents was allowed, and over 35% had some.

Patients who had autoimmune disease history or got systemic immunosuppression were left out. Using immunoSEQ multiplex PCR, the repertoire was profiled, and TCRdb retains in-frame clones only, with some absent. Found here are 60,000 to 90,000 clones, around 85% of them singletons; the top ten hold 0.75%. Germline values: CDR1 MNHEY, CDR2 SMNVEV (reference sequence). The CDR3 loop spans 16 amino acids. The V and J ends lost 2 bases and 4 bases, in that order; junction bases with no gene match: 3. This chain uses TRBV27 with TRBJ2-6; 9 bases match TRBD1. Sequencing used CD4+ or CD8+ T cells sorted from blood, obtained in a trial of the OX40 agonist ivuxolimab. The clonotype was recovered from an adult with an advanced solid tumor such as melanoma, head and neck, liver or kidney cancer. The CDR3 nucleotides are TGTGCCAGCAGTTTAACAGGGGGCGCCGGGGCCAACGTCCTGACTTTC. It is translated as CASSLTGGAGANVLTF.